This T cell receptor (beta chain) was found in a study of OX40 agonist ivuxolimab in advanced cancers. Overall study: The patients got ivuxolimab, which is an agonistic anti-OX40 (CD134) antibody.

Here immunoSEQ multiplex PCR was the method, and the copy in TCRdb shows in-frame clones only, minus some. This table holds tens of thousands of clones, around 90% found once. With 0 bases removed from V and 1 base from J, the gap between germline ends came to 7 bases. Germline V gene data show CDR1 as GTSNPN and CDR2 as SVGIG (reference sequence). This CDR3 has 14 amino acids. This specimen consisted of CD4+ or CD8+ T cells sorted from blood, obtained in a trial of the OX40 agonist ivuxolimab. J is TRBJ1-3 and V is TRBV30; D not resolved. This sequence originates from an adult with an advanced solid tumor such as melanoma, head and neck, liver or kidney cancer. This chain's CDR3 is CAWSVMGSGNTIYF. CDR3 nucleotide sequence: TGTGCCTGGAGTGTAATGGGTTCTGGAAACACCATATATTTT.